Each of the 30 T cell receptor beta chains below was sequenced from the same sample in a study of CD8 T cells in Susac syndrome. When the RNA was reverse transcribed, random hexamers were used with an input of roughly 0.5 to 1 ug. TCRdb passed the immunoSEQ multiplex PCR reads through MiXCR, listing each CDR3 protein once. The repertoire has roughly 120,000 distinct CDR3 sequences, 90% to 95% of them found once; the top ten carry 0.095% to 0.1%. The sample comprised CD4+ T cells from PBMCs. These receptors all come from a human donor in good health.

This sequence joins TRBV12-3 or TRBV12-4 and TRBJ2-1; 8 nucleotides line up with TRBD1. With V trimmed by 3 bases and J by 4 bases, 5 bases remained unmatched. The CDR3 is made up of 15 amino acids. The CDR3 loop reads CASSFSGQGYNEQFF. DNA of the CDR3: TGTGCCAGCAGTTTTTCTGGACAGGGATACAATGAGCAGTTCTTC.

V gene TRBV3-1 combines with J gene TRBJ2-1, with 10 bases that match TRBD2. CDR1 LGHDT and CDR2 YNNKEL come from the germline V gene (reference sequence). This CDR3 spans 13 amino acids. V shed 4 bases and J 13 bases; nucleotides not matched to a gene: 7. The CDR3 coding sequence is TGTGCCAGCAGCCGAGTGGGACTAGCGCAACAGTTCTTC. It yields the protein CASSRVGLAQQFF.

The rearrangement joins TRBV11-2 to TRBJ2-5; 10 bases agree with TRBD2. This CDR3 region has 16 residues. Germline trimming cut 5 bases from V and 4 bases from J; bases unmatched to any gene: 10. Per germline, CDR1 SGHAT and CDR2 FQNNGV. CDR3 nucleotide sequence: TGTGCCAGCAGCCCGACGGCTAGCGGGAGTGCAGAGACCCAGTACTTC. It encodes CASSPTASGSAETQYF. The complete variable domain, with remaining parts taken from reference TRBV11-2 and TRBJ2-5, reads EAGVAQSPRYKIIEKRQSVAFWCNPISGHATLYWYQQILGQGPKLLIQFQNNGVVDDSQLPKDRFSAERLKGVDSTLKIQPAKLEDSAVYLCASSPTASGSAETQYFGPGTRLLVL.

This clonotype was detected once. V is TRBV12-3 or TRBV12-4 and J is TRBJ1-1, with no clear D. V lost 4 bases and J 1 base, leaving 13 bases between the germline ends. This CDR3 spans 15 amino acids. The CDR3 region is CASSSLFIENTEAFF. The CDR3 nucleotides read TGTGCCAGCAGTTCTCTCTTCATCGAGAACACTGAAGCTTTCTTT.

The genes are TRBV20-1 and TRBJ2-6; D may be TRBD1 (5 bases). V was pared by 3 bases and J by 0 bases, with 12 bases between. The CDR3 loop spans 16 amino acids. The germline V gene encodes CDR1 DFQATT and CDR2 SNEGSKA (reference sequence). The CDR3 DNA sequence: TGCAGTGCTAGGAGCCCAGGGTTCTCTGGGGCCAACGTCCTGACTTTC. Protein: CSARSPGFSGANVLTF.

This clonotype has only one observation. V is TRBV18 and J is TRBJ1-2; possibly TRBD1 for D (5 bases). CDR1 is KGHSH and CDR2 is LQKENI in the germline V gene. The CDR3 is made up of 14 amino acids. Trimming took 3 bases from V and 8 from J, leaving 16 bases between them. CDR3 sequence reads: CASSPQGQDSGYTF. In nucleotides, the CDR3 is TGTGCCAGCTCACCTCAGGGTCAGGATTCGGGCTACACCTTC.

This chain links TRBV3-1 with TRBJ2-7, with a weak D call TRBD1 (6 bases). The germline V and J ends were trimmed by 1 base and 3 bases, with 13 bases remaining between them. The CDR3 extends over 15 amino acids. Germline V CDR1 and CDR2: LGHDT, YNNKEL (reference sequence). CDR3 protein: CASSQGQENNYEQYF. DNA for the CDR3: TGTGCCAGCAGCCAAGGACAGGAAAATAACTACGAGCAGTACTTC.

V and J are TRBV9 and TRBJ2-5; 7 bases match TRBD2. The CDR3 loop spans 16 amino acids. V lost 0 bases, J lost 5 bases, and 10 bases stayed unmatched. CDR1 and CDR2 from the germline V gene are SGDLS and YYNGEE. As DNA, the CDR3 is TGTGCCAGCAGCGTAGGGTCCCGACCCGGGGGGGAGACCCAGTACTTC. Translated: CASSVGSRPGGETQYF. Full variable domain (outside the CDR3, taken from reference TRBV9 and TRBJ2-5): DSGVTQTPKHLITATGQRVTLRCSPRSGDLSVYWYQQSLDQGLQFLIQYYNGEERAKGNILERFSAQQFPDLHSELNLSSLELGDSALYFCASSVGSRPGGETQYFGPGTRLLVL.

The CDR3 DNA reads as TGTGCCAGCAGCGTAACCGACGAGACTGAAGCTTTCTTT. Translation gives CASSVTDETEAFF. The rearrangement links TRBV7-9 to TRBJ1-1; D not resolved. Per the germline V gene, CDR1 is SEHNR and CDR2 is FQNEAQ (reference sequence). The CDR3 runs 13 residues. V gave up 5 bases and J gave up 5 bases, with 12 bases separating them. The full variable domain, its missing parts supplied by reference TRBV7-9 and TRBJ1-1, is DTGVSQNPRHKITKRGQNVTFRCDPISEHNRLYWYRQTLGQGPEFLTYFQNEAQLEKSRLLSDRFSAERPKGSFSTLEIQRTEQGDSAMYLCASSVTDETEAFFGQGTRLTVV.

Here the CDR3 reads CASSNRDRGLKAFF. The CDR3 DNA sequence: TGTGCCAGCAGCAACCGGGACAGGGGTTTGAAAGCTTTCTTT. V and J are TRBV5-6 and TRBJ1-1; 10 bases are shared with TRBD1. With 4 bases clipped from V and 9 bases from J, the junction kept 9 bases outside the gene matches. In germline, CDR1 is SGHDT, CDR2 YYEEEE. CDR3 length equals 14 residues. Full variable domain (remainder filled in from reference TRBV5-6 and TRBJ1-1): DAGVTQSPTHLIKTRGQQVTLRCSPKSGHDTVSWYQQALGQGPQFIFQYYEEEERQRGNFPDRFSGHQFPNYSSELNVNALLLGDSALYLCASSNRDRGLKAFFGQGTRLTVV.

V and J are TRBV5-1 and TRBJ1-5; the D is unclear. Between the trimmed V and J ends, which lost 4 bases and 4 bases, there was a span of 15 bases. Looked up from germline, CDR1 is SGHRS and CDR2 is YFSETQ. This CDR3 region has 15 residues. CDR3 in DNA: TGCGCCAGCAGCGTAGGAGAGGTTACTAATCAGCCCCAGCATTTT. It encodes CASSVGEVTNQPQHF.

The chain carries TRBV6-2 or TRBV6-3 and TRBJ2-2; D gene ambiguous. Trimming shortened V by 2 bases and J by 9 bases, and 4 bases separated the two germline ends. CDR1 and CDR2 (germline): MNHEY, SVGEGT. The CDR3 runs 11 residues. The CDR3 spells CASSYGWELFF. CDR3 coding DNA: TGTGCCAGCAGTTACGGGTGGGAGCTGTTTTTT.

The chain joins TRBV30 to TRBJ2-5; no reliable D call. Germline V gene lookup returns CDR1 GTSNPN and CDR2 SVGIG (reference sequence). Trimming shortened V by 4 bases and J by 2 bases, and 11 bases separated the two germline ends. This CDR3 is 13 amino acids long. CDR3 sequence (DNA): TGTGCCTGGAAGGGTTTTGGGCAAGAGACCCAGTACTTC. Its translation is CAWKGFGQETQYF. Filled out from reference TRBV30 and TRBJ2-5, the complete variable domain reads SQTIHQWPATLVQPVGSPLSLECTVEGTSNPNLYWYRQAAGRGLQLLFYSVGIGQISSEVPQNLSASRPQDRQFILSSKKLLLSDSGFYLCAWKGFGQETQYFGPGTRLLVL.

The genes are TRBV27 and TRBJ2-6; D is perhaps TRBD2 (5 bases). Trimming stripped 4 bases from V and 0 bases from J, with 10 bases between. The CDR3 is 16 residues long. Per germline, CDR1 MNHEY and CDR2 SMNVEV (reference sequence). This chain's CDR3 is CASSSGLDSGANVLTF. The CDR3 DNA is TGTGCCAGCAGTTCTGGACTGGACTCTGGGGCCAACGTCCTGACTTTC.

The rearrangement links TRBV10-3 to TRBJ2-1; either TRBD1 or TRBD2 may supply D (5 bases each). CDR1 is ENHRY and CDR2 is SYGVKD in the germline V gene. The CDR3 consists of 13 residues. Trimming removed 7 bases from V and 10 bases from J, with 17 bases in between. The DNA for the CDR3 is TGTGCCATCACCACGGACCCCGGGGCCGAGCAGTTCTTC. Translation gives CAITTDPGAEQFF.

This sequence joins TRBV19 and TRBJ2-1, with TRBD2 matching over 13 bases. The CDR3 consists of 17 residues. Germline values: CDR1 LNHDA, CDR2 SQIVND (reference sequence). V lost 3 bases, J lost 6 bases, and 8 bases stayed unmatched. The CDR3 DNA sequence: TGTGCCAGTAGTATGGGACTAGCGGGAAGTGTCGTCAATGAGCAGTTCTTC. Its translation: CASSMGLAGSVVNEQFF.

This clonotype was detected once. The gene calls are TRBV4-1 and TRBJ2-1, with D perhaps TRBD2 (6 bases). Trimming removed 0 bases from V and 8 bases from J, with 26 bases in between. Germline V gives CDR1 MGHRA, CDR2 YSYEKL. CDR3 length: 19 amino acids. The CDR3 region has the DNA TGCGCCAGCAGCCAAGATCAACAAATTGGTGGGGACCCTAGCGATGAGCAGTTCTTC. Translated: CASSQDQQIGGDPSDEQFF.

In DNA, the CDR3 is TGTGCCAGCAGCCCACGAGGCGGCGGGGTCACAGATACGCAGTATTTT. As protein: CASSPRGGGVTDTQYF. V and J are TRBV9 and TRBJ2-3; possible D gene TRBD2, 6 bases. Germline values: CDR1 SGDLS, CDR2 YYNGEE. V was clipped by 4 bases and J by 2 bases, with 17 bases between them. The CDR3 runs 16 residues.

This clonotype was detected a few times. V and J are TRBV28 and TRBJ2-4; D remains unclear. CDR3 length: 14 amino acids. The ends were cut back, 1 base at V and 0 bases at J, with 4 bases in the middle. Germline CDR1 MDHEN, CDR2 SYDVKM. The CDR3 loop reads CASSLSLAKNIQYF. CDR3 DNA sequence: TGTGCCAGCAGTTTATCACTAGCCAAAAACATTCAGTACTTC.

This chain links TRBV12-3 or TRBV12-4 with TRBJ1-2, with D possibly being TRBD1 (6 bases). V was cut by 6 bases and J by 4 bases, with 12 bases left in between. The CDR3 is 13 residues long. The CDR3 loop reads CASSPTGTYGYTF. Written as DNA, the CDR3 is TGTGCCAGCAGCCCTACAGGGACCTATGGCTACACCTTC.

In this sample, this clonotype turned up once. This chain uses TRBV6-2 or TRBV6-3 with TRBJ2-5; TRBD2 aligns across 10 bases. The CDR3 totals 15 residues. Looked up from germline, CDR1 is MNHEY and CDR2 is SVGEGT. Trimming removed 2 bases from V and 4 bases from J; junction bases left unmatched: 4. The CDR3 coding sequence is TGTGCCAGCAGTTACCCTAGCGGGAGCGGAGAGACCCAGTACTTC. It codes for CASSYPSGSGETQYF.

Turning to this clonotype: A junction end diverges from the germline sequence, so it may reflect a read error. The CDR3 nucleotides are TGTGCTAGCAGCTTATGGGCCTCCACGATCAATGAGCAGTTCTTC. Encoded protein: CASSLWASTINEQFF. This sequence joins TRBV7-7 and TRBJ2-1; the D is unclear. CDR1 is SSHAT, CDR2 FNYEAQ, per germline (reference sequence). The CDR3 totals 15 residues.

This clonotype was recorded only once. The chain employs TRBV19 and TRBJ2-5; D may match TRBD1 or TRBD2 (5 bases each). CDR1 and CDR2 (germline): LNHDA, SQIVND (reference sequence). The CDR3 contains 15 residues. With 10 bases removed from V and 1 base from J, the gap between germline ends came to 19 bases. CDR3 DNA sequence: TGTGCCACCAGTCCCCCCGGTGGGGGCCAAGAGACCCAGTACTTC. Translation gives CATSPPGGGQETQYF.

The chain employs TRBV20-1 and TRBJ2-7; TRBD2 matches 7 bases. V trimming: 5 bases; J trimming: 4 bases; junction bases outside the gene matches: 11. The CDR3 loop spans 14 amino acids. The germline V gene has CDR1 DFQATT and CDR2 SNEGSKA (reference sequence). As DNA, the CDR3 is TGCAGTGCTCTCCTTTTTAGCGGGCGTTACGAGCAGTACTTC. Translating gives CSALLFSGRYEQYF.

The chain has TRBV28 and TRBJ2-1; D gene ambiguous. This CDR3 comprises 15 residues. Germline-derived CDR1 and CDR2 are MDHEN and SYDVKM. The V end lost 5 bases, the J end lost 0 bases, and 11 bases lay between the germline ends. This chain's CDR3 is CASSTPGRSYNEQFF. The CDR3 DNA reads TGTGCCAGCAGTACACCGGGTCGCTCCTACAATGAGCAGTTCTTC.

V gene TRBV20-1 combines with J gene TRBJ2-2, with D perhaps matching TRBD2 (5 bases). The germline V and J ends were trimmed by 0 bases and 1 base, with 9 bases remaining between them. This CDR3 spans 15 amino acids. CDR1 DFQATT and CDR2 SNEGSKA come from the germline V gene (reference sequence). The CDR3 loop is CSARDFRENTGELFF. CDR3 sequence (DNA): TGCAGTGCTAGAGATTTCCGGGAGAACACCGGGGAGCTGTTTTTT.

This sequence joins TRBV5-1 and TRBJ2-3; tentatively, D is TRBD1 or TRBD2 (6 bases each). V shed 0 bases and J shed 2 bases, with 7 bases lying between them. From germline, CDR1 is SGHRS and CDR2 YFSETQ. The CDR3 is 14 residues long. This CDR3 reads CASSLAGATDTQYF. The CDR3 coding sequence is TGCGCCAGCAGCTTGGCGGGGGCCACAGATACGCAGTATTTT.

The chain combines TRBV29-1 with TRBJ2-1, with TRBD2 as a possible D gene (5 bases). This CDR3 contains 11 residues. Trimming stripped 4 bases from V and 7 bases from J, with 8 bases between. CDR1 is SQVTM, CDR2 ANQGSEA, per germline. CDR3 bases: TGCAGCGTTGTAAGGGAGAATGAGCAGTTCTTC. It is translated as CSVVRENEQFF.

V is TRBV2 and J is TRBJ2-5; D is possibly TRBD1 (6 bases). The CDR3 contains 13 residues. In germline, CDR1 is SNHLY, CDR2 FYNNEI. Trimming pared 6 bases from V and 1 base from J, leaving 9 bases between. The DNA for the CDR3 is TGTGCCAGCAGCGAGGACAGCCAAGAGACCCAGTACTTC. Its protein product is CASSEDSQETQYF. Based on the CDR3 plus reference TRBV2 and TRBJ2-5, the full variable domain is EPEVTQTPSHQVTQMGQEVILRCVPISNHLYFYWYRQILGQKVEFLVSFYNNEISEKSEIFDDQFSVERPDGSNFTLKIRSTKLEDSAMYFCASSEDSQETQYFGPGTRLLVL.

The chain uses TRBV29-1 and TRBJ2-5; perhaps TRBD1 as D (6 bases). The CDR3 is 13 amino acids. Germline V gene lookup returns CDR1 SQVTM and CDR2 ANQGSEA. V lost 5 bases and J lost 5, with 15 bases in between. The CDR3 region is CSVFEQGRETQYF. CDR3 coding DNA: TGCAGCGTTTTCGAGCAGGGGCGGGAGACCCAGTACTTC.